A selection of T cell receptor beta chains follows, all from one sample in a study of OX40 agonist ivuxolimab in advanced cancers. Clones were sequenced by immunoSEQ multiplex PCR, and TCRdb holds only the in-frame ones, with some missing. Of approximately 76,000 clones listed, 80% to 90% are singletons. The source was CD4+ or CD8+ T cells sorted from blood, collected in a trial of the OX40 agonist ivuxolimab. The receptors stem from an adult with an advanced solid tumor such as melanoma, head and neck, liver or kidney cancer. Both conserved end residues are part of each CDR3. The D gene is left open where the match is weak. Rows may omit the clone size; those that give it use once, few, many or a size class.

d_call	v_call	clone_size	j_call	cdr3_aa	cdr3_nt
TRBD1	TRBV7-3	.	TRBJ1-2	CASSQQGGLNYGYTF	TGTGCCAGCAGCCAGCAGGGGGGGCTCAACTATGGCTACACCTTC
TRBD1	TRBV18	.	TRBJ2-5	CASSQPGTVLQETQYF	TGTGCCAGCTCACAGCCCGGGACAGTCCTCCAAGAGACCCAGTACTTC
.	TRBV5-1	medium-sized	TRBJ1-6	CASSSTSSSYNSPLHF	TGCGCCAGCAGCTCGACATCGAGCTCCTATAATTCACCCCTCCACTTT
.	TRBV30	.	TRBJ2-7	CAWSVGGGTFYEQYF	TGTGCCTGGAGTGTAGGGGGGGGGACTTTTTACGAGCAGTACTTC
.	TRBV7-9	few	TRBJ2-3	CASSFTGTGTDTQYF	TGTGCCAGCAGCTTTACAGGGACTGGCACAGATACGCAGTATTTT
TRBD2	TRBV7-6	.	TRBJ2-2	CASKGTSPPQNTGELFF	TGTGCCAGCAAAGGGACTAGCCCTCCTCAGAACACCGGGGAGCTGTTTTTT
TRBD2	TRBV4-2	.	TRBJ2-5	CASSLGGRASETQYF	TGTGCCAGCAGTCTGGGCGGGAGGGCCAGCGAGACCCAGTACTTC
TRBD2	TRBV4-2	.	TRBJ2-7	CASSRKGTSETYEQYF	TGTGCCAGCAGCCGGAAAGGGACTAGCGAGACCTACGAGCAGTACTTC
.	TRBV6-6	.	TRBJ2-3	CASSWGDRSWAYF	TGTGCCAGCAGTTGGGGGGACAGATCCTGGGCGTATTTT
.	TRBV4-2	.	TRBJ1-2	CASSIGTGTGYGYTF	TGTGCCAGCAGCATAGGGACGGGTACGGGCTATGGCTACACCTTC
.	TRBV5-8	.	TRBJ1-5	CASSFVVGPYSNQPQHF	TGTGCCAGCAGCTTTGTGGTGGGACCTTATAGCAATCAGCCCCAGCATTTT
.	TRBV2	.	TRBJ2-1	CASTLLGQGRFF	TGTGCCAGCACCCTCCTTGGCCAGGGCCGGTTCTTC
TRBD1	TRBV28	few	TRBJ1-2	CASSPRTGGRLGYTF	TGTGCCAGCAGTCCGAGGACAGGGGGAAGGTTAGGCTACACCTTC
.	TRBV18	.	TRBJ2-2	CASSPQTYRDYTGELFF	TGTGCCAGCTCACCGCAAACTTACAGGGATTACACCGGGGAGCTGTTTTTT
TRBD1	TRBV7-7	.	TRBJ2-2	CASSLEGGGTGELFF	TGTGCCAGCAGCTTAGAAGGGGGCGGAACCGGGGAGCTGTTTTTT
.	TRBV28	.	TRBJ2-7	CASRPRTESYEQYF	TGTGCCAGCCGACCCCGGACAGAATCCTACGAGCAGTACTTC
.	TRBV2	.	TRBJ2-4	CASSEAGVVGKNIQYF	TGTGCCAGCAGTGAAGCGGGGGTTGTCGGCAAAAACATTCAGTACTTC
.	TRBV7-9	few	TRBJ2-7	CASSVSYEQYF	TGTGCCAGCAGCGTATCCTACGAGCAGTACTTC
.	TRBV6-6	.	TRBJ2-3	CASSYPDTQYF	TGTGCCAGCAGTTATCCAGATACGCAGTATTTT
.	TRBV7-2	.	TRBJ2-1	CASSLAILRSYNEQFF	TGTGCCAGCAGCTTAGCGATACTCCGGTCCTACAATGAGCAGTTCTTC
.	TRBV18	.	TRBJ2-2	CASSPDRLTGELFF	TGTGCCAGCTCACCAGACAGATTAACCGGGGAGCTGTTTTTT
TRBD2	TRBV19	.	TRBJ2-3	CASSRYGLGRMSTDTQYF	TGTGCCAGTAGCCGTTACGGCCTCGGGAGGATGAGCACAGATACGCAGTATTTT
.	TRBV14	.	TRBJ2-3	CASSQDPLADTQYF	TGTGCCAGCAGCCAAGATCCTCTAGCAGATACGCAGTATTTT
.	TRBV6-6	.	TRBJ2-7	CASSLGGNTYEQYF	TGTGCCAGCAGTCTCGGGGGTAACACCTACGAGCAGTACTTC
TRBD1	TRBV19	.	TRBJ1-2	CASTRRTGADNYGYTF	TGTGCCAGTACTCGGAGGACAGGGGCCGACAACTATGGCTACACCTTC
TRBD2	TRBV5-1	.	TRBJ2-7	CASSPGGLAGRREQYF	TGCGCCAGCAGCCCCGGGGGGCTAGCGGGAAGGCGCGAGCAGTACTTC
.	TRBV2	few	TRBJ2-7	CASSDRDEQYF	TGTGCCAGCAGTGACCGGGACGAGCAGTACTTC
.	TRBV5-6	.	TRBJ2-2	CASSPGAAGNPGELFF	TGTGCCAGCAGTCCCGGGGCGGCCGGCAACCCCGGGGAGCTGTTTTTT
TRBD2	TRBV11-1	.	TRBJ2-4	CASSATSGANIQYF	TGTGCCAGCAGCGCTACTAGCGGGGCTAACATTCAGTACTTC
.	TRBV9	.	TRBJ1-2	CASSVETGNYGYTF	TGTGCCAGCAGCGTAGAAACAGGAAACTATGGCTACACCTTC
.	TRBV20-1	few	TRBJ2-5	CSPGPQYF	TGCAGCCCGGGACCCCAGTACTTC
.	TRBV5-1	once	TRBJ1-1	CASSSPHGAVNTEAFF	TGCGCCAGCAGCTCCCCCCACGGGGCCGTGAACACTGAAGCTTTCTTT
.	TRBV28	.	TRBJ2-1	CASSQGYYNEQFF	TGTGCCAGCAGCCAGGGTTACTACAATGAGCAGTTCTTC
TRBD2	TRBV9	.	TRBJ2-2	CASSVAGRASDTGELFF	TGTGCCAGCAGCGTAGCCGGGAGGGCCAGTGACACCGGGGAGCTGTTTTTT